This T cell receptor beta chain was captured by sequencing in a study of T cells in Graves' hyperthyroidism and ophthalmopathy (dated by TCRdb to about 2019). With respect to the entire study: Peripheral blood samples were taken at initial diagnosis, before any treatment was given. To identify TCR V-J signatures that set the groups apart, the researchers used a discovery cohort of 95 to 100 patients, made up of under 45 with Graves' ophthalmopathy and 57 with stable Graves' hyperthyroidism. Prospective prediction of ophthalmopathy was tested in an independent validation cohort consisting of some 18 hyperthyroidism patients and over 15 patients who later progressed to ophthalmopathy. The roughly 100 discovery patients were randomly split 7:3 into training and test sets. The study also compared thyroid tissue and blood T-cell repertoires from several Graves' hyperthyroidism patients. Following sampling, methimazole starting at 30 mg daily was given to hyperthyroidism patients, and high-dose intravenous methylprednisolone was given to ophthalmopathy patients. The paper reports TCR Vbeta CDR3 sequencing of fewer than 150 peripheral blood samples: 43 ophthalmopathy, fewer than 80 hyperthyroidism and 17 progressor patients.

What the study reported, not specific to this receptor: Sample size was not statistically predetermined, and blinding of investigators to group allocation was not performed. Ophthalmopathy was separated from stable hyperthyroidism by a 13 V-J signature model, with approximately 90% sensitivity and roughly 84% specificity obtained in cross-validation and 80%/75% obtained in testing. In validation, the model predicted progression to ophthalmopathy with over 65% sensitivity and around 72% specificity, a median of 6.5 months before onset. Most expanded thyroid clonotypes (frequency above 0.001) were also detected in blood, a finding suggesting that blood repertoires may reflect thyroid immune responses.

Regarding this clonotype: This receptor's antigen is unknown. It has no much larger one-base neighbor in the sample; base qualities were not kept.

The TCR beta CDR3 regions were amplified from the RNA transcripts. A first-round RT-PCR of the TCR CDR3 used the HTBI primer set with the Qiagen OneStep RT-PCR kit. Libraries were constructed in a second round of multiplex PCR, after which size selection and purification were performed. Paired-end sequencing of the libraries was performed with 100 bp reads on an Illumina HiSeq2000. The authors' pipeline ran thus. SOAPnuke was used to process the raw data, removing reads that contained adapters or uncalled bases, had a mean Phred below 15, or lacked an exact match to the constant primer or identifier. High-quality paired reads were merged using COPE v1.2.5, and each unique nucleotide sequence was defined as a clonotype. MiTCR v1.1 was used to align the clonotypes against IMGT TRBV, TRBD and TRBJ reference segments. Analysis was restricted to V-J combinations with a frequency above 0.0001, which covered 99.2% of repertoires. The TCS score was defined as the ratio of F50 (clonal expansion) to E x V (chaos), calculated using BLOSUM62-based TCRdist between CDR3 peptides within each V-J. Welch's t-statistics and random forest reduced 450 to 600 V-J features to 10 to 15, which were used in a naive Bayes classifier (R e1071). The public reads were run again by TCRdb, first through fastp at Q25 and then through MiXCR, and only productive beta chains were kept. Rows matching on CDR3 protein sequence are summarized as one entry with the most common DNA and genes. These V and J calls are TCRdb output, not the study's own analysis. For this sample there are under 300,000 distinct CDR3 sequences; around 20% appear just once. Jointly, the top ten make up around 65% of the sample.

Moderately to severely active disease, a Clinical Activity Score of at least 3, a NOSPECS grade of at least 4, and a duration under 3 months were present in ophthalmopathy patients. Exclusion was applied to patients with uncontrolled infections, other autoimmune diseases, pregnancy or lactation. Diagnoses were established on the basis of clinical symptoms, serum thyroxine and TRAb, thyroid ultrasound, and orbital computed tomography. PBMCs were separated from 8 to 10 ml of fresh peripheral blood using Ficoll-Paque density gradient centrifugation. Total RNA was extracted with Trizol reagent, and quality was checked on an Agilent 2100 Bioanalyzer. CDR1 and CDR2 are drawn from the germline V gene: SGDLS, YYNGEE. The CDR3 numbers 19 residues from cysteine through phenylalanine. Only the CDR3 part of the read is kept: 57 bases, read in frame from the first base. A distance of 26 bases separates the germline ends of V and J, which lose 4 bases and 4 bases respectively.

The chain couples TRBV9 to TRBJ2-2; the D gene may be TRBD1 or TRBD2, since each aligns over 5 bases. Material for sequencing was blood. This receptor was identified in a man between 25 and 39 years old with Graves' ophthalmopathy. The CDR3 protein: CASSPSQNKQGRLTGELFF. The DNA sequence follows: TGTGCCAGCAGCCCCTCCCAAAACAAGCAGGGACGGCTCACCGGGGAGCTGTTTTTT. Where the CDR3 stops, the reference TRBV9 and TRBJ2-2 genes take over; the full variable domain is DSGVTQTPKHLITATGQRVTLRCSPRSGDLSVYWYQQSLDQGLQFLIQYYNGEERAKGNILERFSAQQFPDLHSELNLSSLELGDSALYFCASSPSQNKQGRLTGELFFGEGSRLTVL.